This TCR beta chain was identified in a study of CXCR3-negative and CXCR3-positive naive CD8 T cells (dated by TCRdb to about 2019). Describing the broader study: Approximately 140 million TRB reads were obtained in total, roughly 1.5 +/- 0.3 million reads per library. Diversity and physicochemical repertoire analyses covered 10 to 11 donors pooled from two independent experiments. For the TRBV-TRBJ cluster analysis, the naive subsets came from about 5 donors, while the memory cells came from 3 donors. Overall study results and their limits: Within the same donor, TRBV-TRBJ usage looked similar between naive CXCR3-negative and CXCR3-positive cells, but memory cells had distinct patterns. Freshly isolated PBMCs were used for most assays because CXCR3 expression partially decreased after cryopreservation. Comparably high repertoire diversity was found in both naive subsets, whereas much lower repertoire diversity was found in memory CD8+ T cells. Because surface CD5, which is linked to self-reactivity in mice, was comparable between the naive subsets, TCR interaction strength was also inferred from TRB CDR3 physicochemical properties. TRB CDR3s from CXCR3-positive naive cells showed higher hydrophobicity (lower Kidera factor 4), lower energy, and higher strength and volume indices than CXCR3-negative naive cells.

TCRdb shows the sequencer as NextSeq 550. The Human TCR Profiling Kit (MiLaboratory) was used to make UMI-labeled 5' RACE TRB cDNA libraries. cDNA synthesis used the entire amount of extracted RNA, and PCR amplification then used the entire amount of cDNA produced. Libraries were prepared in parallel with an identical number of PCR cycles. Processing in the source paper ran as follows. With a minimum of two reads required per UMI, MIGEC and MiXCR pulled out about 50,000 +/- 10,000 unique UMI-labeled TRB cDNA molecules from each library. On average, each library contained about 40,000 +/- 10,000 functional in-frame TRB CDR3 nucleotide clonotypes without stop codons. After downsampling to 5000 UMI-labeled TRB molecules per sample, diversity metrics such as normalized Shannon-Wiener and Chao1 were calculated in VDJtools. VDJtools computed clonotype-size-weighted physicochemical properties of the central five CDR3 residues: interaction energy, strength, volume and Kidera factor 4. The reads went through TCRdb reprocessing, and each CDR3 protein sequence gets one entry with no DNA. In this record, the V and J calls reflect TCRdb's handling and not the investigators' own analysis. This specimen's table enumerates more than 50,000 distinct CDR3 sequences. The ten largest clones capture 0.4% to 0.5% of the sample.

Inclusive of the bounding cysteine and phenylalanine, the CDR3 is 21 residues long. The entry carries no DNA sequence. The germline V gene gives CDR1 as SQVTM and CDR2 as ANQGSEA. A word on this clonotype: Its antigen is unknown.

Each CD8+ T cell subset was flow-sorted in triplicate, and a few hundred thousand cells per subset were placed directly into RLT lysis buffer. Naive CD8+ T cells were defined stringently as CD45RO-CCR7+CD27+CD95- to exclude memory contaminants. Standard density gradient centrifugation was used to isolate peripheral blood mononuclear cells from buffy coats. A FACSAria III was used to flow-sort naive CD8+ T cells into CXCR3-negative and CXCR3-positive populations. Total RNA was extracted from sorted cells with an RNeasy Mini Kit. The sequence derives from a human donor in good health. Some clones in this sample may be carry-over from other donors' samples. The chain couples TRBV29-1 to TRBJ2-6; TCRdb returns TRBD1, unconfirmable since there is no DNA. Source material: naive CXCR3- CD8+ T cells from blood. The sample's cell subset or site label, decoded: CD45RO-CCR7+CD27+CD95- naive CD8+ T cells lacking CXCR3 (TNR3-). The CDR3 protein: CSVEARGTGQLPRSGANVLTF.